The entry below describes one T cell receptor beta chain. Its antigen is as yet unknown. The data originate from a study of T cells expressing NK-cell markers. For the study at large: Sorted CD3+CD56+NKG2C+, CD3+CD56+NKG2C- and CD3+CD56-NKG2C+ T-cell subsets were beta-chain profiled.

Germline V gene lookup returns CDR1 LNHDA and CDR2 SQIVND (reference sequence). This CDR3 contains 16 residues. TCR beta cDNA was made by 5'RACE template switching with UMIs. TCRdb re-called the 5' RACE reads and shows each CDR3 protein once, DNA omitted. This listing includes approximately 380,000 distinct CDR3 sequences. Study-level findings and limits: NKG2C+ dominant clonotypes from over five donors made up about 1.0-7.0% of CD8+ T cells. The study found these clonotypes also leading the CD3+CD56-NKG2C+ fraction in a few donors.

This receptor was taken from a man aged 18-75 years in good health. The chain combines TRBV19 with TRBJ1-5; TCRdb's D call of TRBD1 is untestable without DNA. The sequencing sample was made of blood T cells: a sorted CD56 or NKG2C T cell subset, CD4+ or CD8+ T cells, or bulk PBMC T cells (not recorded which). The CDR3: CATALIRGLRNQPQHF.